This T cell receptor (beta chain) originates from a study of identical twins. Points from the study as a whole: Twins showed weaker excess sharing in their beta out-of-frame sequences.

A universal primer site was incorporated via template switching, and the cDNA contained unique molecular identifiers. Via MiXCR, TCRdb re-called the 5' RACE reads, giving one row per CDR3 protein. Of 1.5 million to 2 million distinct CDR3 sequences listed, 25% to 35% are singletons. As to this clonotype: Its matching antigen is unknown.

Germline V gene sequence: CDR1 MNHEY, CDR2 SVGAGI. The V gene end was trimmed by 0 bases and the J gene end by 2 bases; junction bases not matched to a gene: 13. This CDR3 spans 19 amino acids. Source material: cord blood. This receptor was taken from a newborn girl in good health. The J gene is TRBJ2-3, the V gene TRBV6-5, with TRBD2 matching 8 bases. The CDR3 sequence: CASSYSNPWSGRHTDTQYF. In DNA, the CDR3 is TGTGCCAGCAGTTACTCGAATCCCTGGAGCGGGAGACACACAGATACGCAGTATTTT.